In this sample, the clone carrying this T cell receptor beta chain turned up a few times. Its specificity is unknown. Clones were sequenced by immunoSEQ multiplex PCR, and TCRdb holds only the in-frame ones, with some missing. The sample has hundreds of thousands of clones; roughly 90% are singletons. Treatment of the sample: some 20 received Ad26.COV2.S at low or high dose, single or two shots; 5 received placebo; per-sample allocation not given. Collection of the samples took place on day 63 after the first injection of vaccine or placebo. As its vector, the vaccine had Ad26, which expressed Wuhan-strain SARS-CoV-2 spike. This sample stems from a study of Ad26.COV2.S vaccination and SARS-CoV-2 variants. The overall study: A participant enrolled in the COV1001 Ad26.COV2.S trial arm provided the sample. Study-wide results and limits: The authors reported substantial breadth in spike-specific CD8+ and CD4+ T cell responses after vaccination. It is possible that the TCR breadth and depth analyses underestimated the total T cell responses.

The sequence derives from a person between 18 and 59 years old who received the Ad26.COV2.S COVID-19 vaccine or a placebo. The material sequenced was peripheral blood, taken in a trial of Ad26.COV2.S vaccine versus placebo.

The CDR3 DNA sequence: TGTGCCAGCAGCCAAAGCATTAGGCCCGGGGAGCAGTACTTC. Translation gives CASSQSIRPGEQYF. This sequence joins TRBV3-1 (or the pseudogene TRBV3-2) and TRBJ2-7; unclear D gene. This CDR3 contains 14 residues. Germline lookup yields CDR1 LGHDT and CDR2 YNNKEL (reference sequence). V dropped 2 bases and J dropped 7 bases, with 15 bases sitting between them.